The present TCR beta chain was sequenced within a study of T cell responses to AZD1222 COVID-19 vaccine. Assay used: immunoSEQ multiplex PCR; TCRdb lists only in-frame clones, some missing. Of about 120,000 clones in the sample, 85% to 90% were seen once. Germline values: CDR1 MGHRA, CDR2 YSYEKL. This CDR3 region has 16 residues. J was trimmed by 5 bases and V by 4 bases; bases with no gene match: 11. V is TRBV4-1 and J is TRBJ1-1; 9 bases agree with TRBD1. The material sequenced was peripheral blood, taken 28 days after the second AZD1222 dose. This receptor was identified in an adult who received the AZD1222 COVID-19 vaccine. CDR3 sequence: CASSPLGQGKDTEAFF. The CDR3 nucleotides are TGCGCCAGCAGCCCCCTGGGACAGGGAAAAGATACTGAAGCTTTCTTT.